The T cell receptor beta chain under discussion was sequenced for a study of cytotoxic CD8 clonotypes in ibrutinib-treated CLL. Across the whole study: Response sampling took place at median around 13 months of treatment, range 6 to 36.

With regard to this clone: Its antigen is unknown. An end of the junction does not agree with germline; a read error may underlie this.

Study findings and constraints: Baseline levels were approached again at progression, after clonality had risen at ibrutinib response. Baseline clonality, higher than in age-matched healthy donors, tracked circulating CD8+ T-cell counts. Stable or contracted on treatment, public clonotypes were also uncommon.

TCRdb's copy holds only in-frame clones and misses some; the assay was immunoSEQ multiplex PCR. The profile shows around 160,000 clones, roughly 80% of them singletons. The sequence was collected from a human donor with chronic lymphocytic leukemia. The starting material was PBMCs, obtained after 12 months of ibrutinib treatment.

The CDR3 nucleotides read TGTGCCAGTAGTATGACAGGATCCTACGAGCGGTACTTC. Residues: CASSMTGSYERYF. The chain joins TRBV19 to TRBJ2-7; D is perhaps TRBD1 (6 bases). From germline, CDR1 is LNHDA and CDR2 SQIVND (reference sequence). This CDR3 spans 13 amino acids.